This T cell receptor beta chain was identified during a study of a mutant IDH1 vaccine in newly diagnosed glioma. Study overall: Most patients had received both radiotherapy and temozolomide, the prior options being radiotherapy, temozolomide, or both. Whole-study findings and limits: Pseudoprogression apparently lacked any relation to changes in top peripheral T cell clonotypes. Of all patients, 93.3% showed vaccine-induced immune responses.

Per germline, CDR1 LNHNV and CDR2 YYDKDF (reference sequence). Trimming stripped 5 bases from V and 9 bases from J, with 8 bases between. CDR3 size: 11 residues. A single count supports this clone. Antigen unknown. Time point meaning: baseline, week 1 (first vaccination visit). Treatment specified: pre-vaccination baseline after standard-of-care therapy. The assay was immunoSEQ multiplex PCR, and TCRdb's table has in-frame clones only and misses some. The sample lists tens of thousands of clones, around 85% occurring once. This specimen was PBMCs, taken from a glioma patient treated with radiotherapy, temozolomide or both. The sequence derives from a man aged 25-45 years with glioma. The gene calls are TRBV15 and TRBJ2-1; no firm D call. In DNA form, the CDR3 reads TGTGCCACCAGCTCCTTGGGTGAGCAGTTCTTC. This codes for CATSSLGEQFF.